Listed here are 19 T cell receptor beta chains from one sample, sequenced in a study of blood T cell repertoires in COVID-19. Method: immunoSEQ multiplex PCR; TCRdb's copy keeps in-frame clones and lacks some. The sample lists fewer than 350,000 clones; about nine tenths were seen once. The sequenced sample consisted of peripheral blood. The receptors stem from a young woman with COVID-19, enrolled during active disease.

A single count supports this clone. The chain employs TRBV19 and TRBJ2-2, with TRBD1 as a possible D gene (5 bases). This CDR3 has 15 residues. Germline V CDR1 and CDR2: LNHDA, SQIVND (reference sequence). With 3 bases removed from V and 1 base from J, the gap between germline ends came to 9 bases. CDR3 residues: CASSIYRWNTGELFF. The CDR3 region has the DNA TGTGCCAGTAGTATCTACAGGTGGAACACCGGGGAGCTGTTTTTT.

CDR3 sequence: CASSREQTYEQYF. Here the CDR3 DNA reads TGTGCCAGCTCTCGTGAACAGACCTACGAGCAGTACTTC. This chain connects TRBV18 to TRBJ2-7, with D unclear. The CDR3 sequence is 13 residues long. V was trimmed by 6 bases and J by 2 bases, leaving 11 bases between them. CDR1 KGHSH and CDR2 LQKENI come from the germline V gene.

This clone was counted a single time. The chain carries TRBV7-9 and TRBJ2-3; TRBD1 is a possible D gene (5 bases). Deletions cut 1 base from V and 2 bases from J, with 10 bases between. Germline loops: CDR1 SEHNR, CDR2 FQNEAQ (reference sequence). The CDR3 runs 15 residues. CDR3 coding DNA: TGTGCCAGCAGCTTAGTAGGCAGGGACACAGATACGCAGTATTTT. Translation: CASSLVGRDTDTQYF.

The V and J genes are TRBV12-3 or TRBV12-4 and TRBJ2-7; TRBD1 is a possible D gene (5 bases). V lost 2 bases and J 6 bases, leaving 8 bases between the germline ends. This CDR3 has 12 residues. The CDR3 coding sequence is TGTGCCAGCAGTTTAAAAGGGGTCGAGCAGTACTTC. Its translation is CASSLKGVEQYF.

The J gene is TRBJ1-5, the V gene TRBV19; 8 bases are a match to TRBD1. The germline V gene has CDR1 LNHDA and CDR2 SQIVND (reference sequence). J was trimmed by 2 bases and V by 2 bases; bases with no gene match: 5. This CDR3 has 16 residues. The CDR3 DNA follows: TGTGCCAGTAGTATATGGCAGGGGGCCGGCAATCAGCCCCAGCATTTT. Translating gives CASSIWQGAGNQPQHF.

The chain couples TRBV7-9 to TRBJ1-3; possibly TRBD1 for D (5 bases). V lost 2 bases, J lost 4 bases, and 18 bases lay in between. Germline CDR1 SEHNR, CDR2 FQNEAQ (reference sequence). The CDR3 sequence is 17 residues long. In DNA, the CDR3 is TGTGCCAGCAGCTTATCCGCGGGACGACGACTGGGAAACACCATATATTTT. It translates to CASSLSAGRRLGNTIYF. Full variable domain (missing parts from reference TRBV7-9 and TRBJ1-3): DTGVSQNPRHKITKRGQNVTFRCDPISEHNRLYWYRQTLGQGPEFLTYFQNEAQLEKSRLLSDRFSAERPKGSFSTLEIQRTEQGDSAMYLCASSLSAGRRLGNTIYFGEGSWLTVV.

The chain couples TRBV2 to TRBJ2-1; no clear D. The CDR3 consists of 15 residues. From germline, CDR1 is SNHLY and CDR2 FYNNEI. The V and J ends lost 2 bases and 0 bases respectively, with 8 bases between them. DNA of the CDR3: TGTGCCAGCAGTGAACTCCCGAGCTCCTACAATGAGCAGTTCTTC. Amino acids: CASSELPSSYNEQFF.

The CDR3 DNA is TGTGCCATCAGTGAAGGACAGGGGCTGGGTAAGCCCCAGCATTTT. It specifies CAISEGQGLGKPQHF. The V call is TRBV10-3, the J call TRBJ1-5, with 9 bases lining up with TRBD1. The V segment lost 3 bases and the J segment 8 bases; nucleotides outside the gene matches: 8. The CDR3 runs 15 residues. Germline CDR1 is ENHRY and CDR2 is SYGVKD.

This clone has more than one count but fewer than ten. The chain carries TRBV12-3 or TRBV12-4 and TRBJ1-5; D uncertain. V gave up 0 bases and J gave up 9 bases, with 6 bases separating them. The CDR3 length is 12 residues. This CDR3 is CASSLAPGPQHF. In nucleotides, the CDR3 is TGTGCCAGCAGTTTAGCCCCCGGGCCCCAGCATTTT.

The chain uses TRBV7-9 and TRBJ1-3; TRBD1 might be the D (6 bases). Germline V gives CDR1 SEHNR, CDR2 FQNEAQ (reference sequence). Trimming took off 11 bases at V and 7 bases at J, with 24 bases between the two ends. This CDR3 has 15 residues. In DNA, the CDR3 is TGTGCCGGCGGGAGCTTTGGGGGCGCATCGAACACCATATATTTT. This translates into CAGGSFGGASNTIYF.

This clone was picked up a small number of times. The CDR3 loop is CASSIAGQDVSSPLHF. The DNA for the CDR3 is TGTGCCAGTAGTATAGCAGGGCAGGATGTATCATCACCCCTCCACTTT. The V gene is TRBV19, the J gene TRBJ1-6; D possibly corresponds to TRBD1 (5 bases). V was pared by 1 base and J by 10 bases, with 17 bases between. In germline, CDR1 is LNHDA, CDR2 SQIVND (reference sequence). CDR3 size: 16 residues.

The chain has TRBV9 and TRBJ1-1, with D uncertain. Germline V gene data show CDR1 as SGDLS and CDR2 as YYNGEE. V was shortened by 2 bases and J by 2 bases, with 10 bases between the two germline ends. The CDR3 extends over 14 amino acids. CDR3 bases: TGTGCCAGCAGCGTTGCAAGTAGAAACACTGAAGCTTTCTTT. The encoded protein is CASSVASRNTEAFF.

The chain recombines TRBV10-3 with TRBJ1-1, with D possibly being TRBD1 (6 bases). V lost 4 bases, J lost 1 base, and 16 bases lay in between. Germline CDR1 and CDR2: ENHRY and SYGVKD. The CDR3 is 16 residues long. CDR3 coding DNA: TGTGCCATCAGTGCCCCGAGATCAGGGGCGAACACTGAAGCTTTCTTT. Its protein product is CAISAPRSGANTEAFF.

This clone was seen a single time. The CDR3, as DNA: TGTGCCAGCAGACTTACAGGGGGAGGTGGCTACACCTTC. The encoded protein is CASRLTGGGGYTF. This rearrangement joins TRBV12-3 or TRBV12-4 to TRBJ1-2; 8 bases align to TRBD1. The CDR3 is 13 residues long. V lost 6 bases and J lost 7; bases outside the gene matches: 7.

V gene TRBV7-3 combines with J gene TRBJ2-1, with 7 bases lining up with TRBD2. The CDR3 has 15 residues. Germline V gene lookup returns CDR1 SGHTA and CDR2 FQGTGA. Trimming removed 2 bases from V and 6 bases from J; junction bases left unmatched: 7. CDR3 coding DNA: TGTGCCAGCAGCTTAGGAGGCGGGAGCGGCAATGAGCAGTTCTTC. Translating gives CASSLGGGSGNEQFF.

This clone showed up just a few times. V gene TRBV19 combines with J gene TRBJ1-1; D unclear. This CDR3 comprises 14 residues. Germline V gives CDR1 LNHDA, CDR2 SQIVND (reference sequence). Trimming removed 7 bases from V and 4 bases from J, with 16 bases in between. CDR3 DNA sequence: TGTGCCAGTATGCCAGGCCCGGTGAGCACTGAAGCTTTCTTT. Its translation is CASMPGPVSTEAFF.

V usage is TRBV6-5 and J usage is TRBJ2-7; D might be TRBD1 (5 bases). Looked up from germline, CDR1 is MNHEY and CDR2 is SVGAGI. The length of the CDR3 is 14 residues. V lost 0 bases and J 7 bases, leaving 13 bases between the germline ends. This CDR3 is CASSYSSKGSEQYF. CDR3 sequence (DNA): TGTGCCAGCAGTTACTCGAGTAAGGGGTCTGAGCAGTACTTC.

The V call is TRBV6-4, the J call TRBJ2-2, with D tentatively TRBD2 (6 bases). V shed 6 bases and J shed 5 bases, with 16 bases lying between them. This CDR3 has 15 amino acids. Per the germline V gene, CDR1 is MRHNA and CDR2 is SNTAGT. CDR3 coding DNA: TGTGCCAGCAGAAAGCGGGCCGCGGGGACCGGGGAGCTGTTTTTT. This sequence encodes CASRKRAAGTGELFF.

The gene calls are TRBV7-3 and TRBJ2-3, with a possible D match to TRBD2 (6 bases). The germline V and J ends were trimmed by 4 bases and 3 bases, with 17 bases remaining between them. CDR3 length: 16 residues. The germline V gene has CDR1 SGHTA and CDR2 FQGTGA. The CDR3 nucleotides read TGTGCCAGCAGCTCCAGTGGGCCCGGGGGAACAGATACGCAGTATTTT. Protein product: CASSSSGPGGTDTQYF.